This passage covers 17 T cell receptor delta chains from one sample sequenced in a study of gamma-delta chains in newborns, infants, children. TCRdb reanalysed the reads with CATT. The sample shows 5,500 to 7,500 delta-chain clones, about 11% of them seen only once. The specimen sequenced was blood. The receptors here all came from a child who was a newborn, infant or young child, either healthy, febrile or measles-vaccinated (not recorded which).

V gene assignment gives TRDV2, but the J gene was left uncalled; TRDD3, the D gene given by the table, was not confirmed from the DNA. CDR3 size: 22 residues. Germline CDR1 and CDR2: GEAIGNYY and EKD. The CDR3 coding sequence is TGTGCCTGTGACACTCTTCGACTGGGGGATACATACCAACCCCGGTACACCGATAAACTCACCTTT. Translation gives CACDTLRLGDTYQPRYTDKLTF.

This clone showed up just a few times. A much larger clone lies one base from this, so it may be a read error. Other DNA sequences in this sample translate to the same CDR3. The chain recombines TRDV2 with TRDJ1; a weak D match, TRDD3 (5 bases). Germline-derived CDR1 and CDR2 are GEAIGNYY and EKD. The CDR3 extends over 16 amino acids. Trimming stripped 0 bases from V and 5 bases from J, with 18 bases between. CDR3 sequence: CACDTWGPQWSDKLIF. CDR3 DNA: TGTGCCTGTGACACCTGGGGTCCGCAATGGAGTGATAAACTCATCTTT.

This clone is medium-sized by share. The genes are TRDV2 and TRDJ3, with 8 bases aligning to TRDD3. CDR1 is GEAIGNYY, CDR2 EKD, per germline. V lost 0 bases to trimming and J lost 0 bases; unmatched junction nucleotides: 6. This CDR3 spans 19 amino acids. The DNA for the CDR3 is TGTGCCTGTGACACCGTACTGGGGGCCCTCTCCTGGGACACCCGACAGATGTTTTTC. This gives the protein CACDTVLGALSWDTRQMFF.

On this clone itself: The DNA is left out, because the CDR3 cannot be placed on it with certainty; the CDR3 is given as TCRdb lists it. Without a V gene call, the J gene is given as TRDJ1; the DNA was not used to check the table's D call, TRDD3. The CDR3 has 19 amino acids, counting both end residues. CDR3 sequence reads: CALGISYVGWGANTDKLIF.

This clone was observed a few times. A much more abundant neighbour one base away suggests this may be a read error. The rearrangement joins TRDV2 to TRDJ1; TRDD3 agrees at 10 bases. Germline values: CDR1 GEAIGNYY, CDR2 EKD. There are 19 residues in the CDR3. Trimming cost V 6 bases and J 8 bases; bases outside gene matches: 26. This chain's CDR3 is CACSSLLQRGIRSPDKLIF. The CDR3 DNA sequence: TGTGCCTGTAGCTCCCTCCTCCAGAGGGGGATACGCTCTCCTGACAAACTCATCTTT.

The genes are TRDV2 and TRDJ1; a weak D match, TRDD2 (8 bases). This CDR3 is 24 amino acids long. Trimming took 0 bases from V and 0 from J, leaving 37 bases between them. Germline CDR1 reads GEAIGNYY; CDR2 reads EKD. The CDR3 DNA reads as TGTGCCTGTGACACCGTGGGAGCTTCCTACGGGTTTACTGGGGCCTGGGGTTACACCGATAAACTCATCTTT. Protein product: CACDTVGASYGFTGAWGYTDKLIF.

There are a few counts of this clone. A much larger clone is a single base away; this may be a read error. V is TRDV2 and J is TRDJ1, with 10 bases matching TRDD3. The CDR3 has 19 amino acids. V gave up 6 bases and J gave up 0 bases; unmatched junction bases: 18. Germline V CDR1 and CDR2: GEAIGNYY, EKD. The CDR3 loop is CACLPVAMGDTRHTDKLIF. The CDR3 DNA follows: TGTGCCTGTCTGCCCGTCGCCATGGGGGATACACGGCACACCGATAAACTCATCTTT.

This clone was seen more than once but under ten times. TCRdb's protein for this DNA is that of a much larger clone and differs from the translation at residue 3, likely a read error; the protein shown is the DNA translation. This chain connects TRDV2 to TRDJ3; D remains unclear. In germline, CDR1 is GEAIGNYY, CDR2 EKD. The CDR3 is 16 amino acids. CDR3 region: CARDSPSSWDTRQMFF. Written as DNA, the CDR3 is TGTGCCCGTGACTCTCCGAGTTCCTGGGACACCCGACAGATGTTTTTC.

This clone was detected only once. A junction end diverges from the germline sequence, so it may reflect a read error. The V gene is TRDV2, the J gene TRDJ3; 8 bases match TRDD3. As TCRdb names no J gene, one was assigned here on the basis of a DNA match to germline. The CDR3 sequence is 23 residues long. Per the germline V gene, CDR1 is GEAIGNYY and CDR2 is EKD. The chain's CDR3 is CACDTVRSGGTKTDSWDTRKMFF. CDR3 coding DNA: TGTGCCTGTGACACCGTAAGGTCTGGGGGAACCAAAACAGACTCCTGGGACACCCGAAAGATGTTTTTC.

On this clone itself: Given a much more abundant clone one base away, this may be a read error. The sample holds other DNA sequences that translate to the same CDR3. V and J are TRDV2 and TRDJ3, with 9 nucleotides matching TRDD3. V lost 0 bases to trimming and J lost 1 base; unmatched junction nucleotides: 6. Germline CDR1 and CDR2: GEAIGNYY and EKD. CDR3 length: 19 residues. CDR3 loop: CACDTVLGDRSWDTRQMFF. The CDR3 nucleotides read TGTGCCTGTGACACCGTACTGGGGGACCGTTCCTGGGACACCCGACAGATGTTTTTC.

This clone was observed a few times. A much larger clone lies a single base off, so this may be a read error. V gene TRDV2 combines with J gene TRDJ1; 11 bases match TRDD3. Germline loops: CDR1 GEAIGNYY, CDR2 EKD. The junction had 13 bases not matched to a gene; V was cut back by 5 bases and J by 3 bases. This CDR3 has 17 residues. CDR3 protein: CACGDILGDNRSDKLIF. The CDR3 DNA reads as TGTGCCTGTGGCGATATACTGGGGGATAACAGGTCCGATAAACTCATCTTT.

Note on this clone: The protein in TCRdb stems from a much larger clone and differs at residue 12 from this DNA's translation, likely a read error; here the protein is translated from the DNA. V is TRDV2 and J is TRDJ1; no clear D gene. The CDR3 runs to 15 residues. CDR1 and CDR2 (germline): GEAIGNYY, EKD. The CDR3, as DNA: TGTGCCTGTGACAGTTTGGTGTCGGACACCGATAGACTCATCTTT. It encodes CACDSLVSDTDRLIF.

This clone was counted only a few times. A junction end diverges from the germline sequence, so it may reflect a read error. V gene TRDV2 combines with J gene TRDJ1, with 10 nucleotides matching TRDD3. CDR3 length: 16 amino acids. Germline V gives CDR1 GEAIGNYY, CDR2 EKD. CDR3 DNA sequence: TGTGCCTGTGGCACCATATTACGGGGGATACGGGATAAACTCATCTTT. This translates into CACGTILRGIRDKLIF.

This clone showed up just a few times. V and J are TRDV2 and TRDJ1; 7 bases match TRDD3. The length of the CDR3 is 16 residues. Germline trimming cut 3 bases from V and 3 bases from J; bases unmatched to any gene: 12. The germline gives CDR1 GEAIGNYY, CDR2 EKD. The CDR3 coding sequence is TGTGCCTGTGACTCACTGGGGACCTTCAGGGCCGATAAACTCATCTTT. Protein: CACDSLGTFRADKLIF.

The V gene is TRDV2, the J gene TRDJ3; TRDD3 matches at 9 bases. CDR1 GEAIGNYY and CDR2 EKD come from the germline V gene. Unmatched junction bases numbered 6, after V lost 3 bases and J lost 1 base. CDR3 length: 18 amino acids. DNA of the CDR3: TGTGCCTGTGACGAAATTACTGGGGGATCCTGGGACACCCGACAGATGTTTTTC. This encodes CACDEITGGSWDTRQMFF.

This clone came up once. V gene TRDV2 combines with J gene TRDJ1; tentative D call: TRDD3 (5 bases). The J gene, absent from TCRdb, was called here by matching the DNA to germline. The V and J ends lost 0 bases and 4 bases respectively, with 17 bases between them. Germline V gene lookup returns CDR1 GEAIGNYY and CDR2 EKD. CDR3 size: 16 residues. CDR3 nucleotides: TGTGCCTGTGACACCGTGGCGGGGGCCAAGGGCGATAAACTCATCTTT. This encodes CACDTVAGAKGDKLIF.

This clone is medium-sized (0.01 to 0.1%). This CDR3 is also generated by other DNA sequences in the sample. In DNA, the CDR3 is TGTGCCTGTGACCCCCTACTGGGGGATACCGATAAACTCATCTTT. This gives the protein CACDPLLGDTDKLIF. J is TRDJ1 and V is TRDV2, with 10 nucleotides matching TRDD3. The CDR3 sequence is 15 residues long. Germline CDR1 GEAIGNYY, CDR2 EKD. V lost 3 bases, J lost 2 bases, and 5 bases stayed unmatched.